This TCR beta chain was sequenced for a study of Tregs in tolerant kidney transplant recipients. Study-wide context: Recipient PBMCs carried a CFSE label and met irradiated graft donor PBMCs for over five days before FACS sorting. Findings and caveats of the study: No direct test of biological reproducibility was done here. Activated donor B cell expansion appeared to reveal the most relevant donor-specific TCRbeta repertoire.

To note about this clone: What it recognizes is unknown.

V was pared by 7 bases and J by 7 bases, with 2 bases between. The CDR3 sequence is 9 residues long. Germline V CDR1 and CDR2: LNHNV, YYDKDF (reference sequence). Profiling relied on immunoSEQ multiplex PCR, and the TCRdb table lists in-frame clones only, not all of them. The sample shows 9,400 or so clones, approximately 46% of them seen only once. This receptor was identified in a human donor in good health. Sequencing was carried out using CD4+ T cells from blood cultured with allogeneic cells. The chain links TRBV15 to TRBJ1-5; D not certain. In DNA form, the CDR3 reads TGTGCCACCAACCAGCCCCAGCATTTT. It codes for CATNQPQHF.